This T cell receptor (beta chain) was captured by sequencing in a study of blood T cell repertoires in COVID-19. Study-wide context: Some COVID-19 samples were acute and others convalescent; all came from the United States, Italy and Spain. PBMCs, B-cell-depleted T cells, or T cells provided the cDNA or gDNA that made up the material.

Followed over time, Seattle patients had been enrolled while infection was active. Original analysis: Cell counts per sample came from amplifying reference gene primers. The data were produced by immunoSEQ multiplex PCR, yet TCRdb's version contains in-frame clones alone and is incomplete. V and J calls and clone size are as listed in that table; D and trimming were resolved from the DNA. This table holds roughly 410,000 clones, approximately 89% found once. The CDR3 has 16 amino acids. With V trimmed by 5 bases and J by 5 bases, 11 bases remained unmatched. Germline CDR1 and CDR2: SGHTA and FQGNSA. This clonotype originated in a woman in her sixties with COVID-19, enrolled during active disease. This chain joins TRBV7-2 and TRBJ2-7; 11 nucleotides line up with TRBD1. Sequencing was carried out using peripheral blood. Written as DNA, the CDR3 is TGTGCCAGCAGCCTACGATCGGGACAGGGGGTTAACGAGCAGTACTTC. Translation: CASSLRSGQGVNEQYF.